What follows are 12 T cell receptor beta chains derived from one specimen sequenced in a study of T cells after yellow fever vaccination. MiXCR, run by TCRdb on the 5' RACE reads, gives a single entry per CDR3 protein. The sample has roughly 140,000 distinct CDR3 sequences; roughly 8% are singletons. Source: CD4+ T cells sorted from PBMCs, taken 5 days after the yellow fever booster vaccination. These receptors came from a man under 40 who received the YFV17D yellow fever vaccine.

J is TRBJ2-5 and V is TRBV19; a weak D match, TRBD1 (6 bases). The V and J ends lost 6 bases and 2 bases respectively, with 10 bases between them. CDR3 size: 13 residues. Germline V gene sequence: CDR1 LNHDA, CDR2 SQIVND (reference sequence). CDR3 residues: CASRTGPQETQYF. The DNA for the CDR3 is TGTGCCAGTAGGACAGGCCCGCAAGAGACCCAGTACTTC. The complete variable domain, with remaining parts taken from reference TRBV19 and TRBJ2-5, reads DGGITQSPKYLFRKEGQNVTLSCEQNLNHDAMYWYRQDPGQGLRLIYYSQIVNDFQKGDIAEGYSVSREKKESFPLTVTSAQKNPTAFYLCASRTGPQETQYFGPGTRLLVL.

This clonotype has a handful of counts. CDR3 in DNA: TGTGCCAGCTCACCATTAGCCCGAACTGGACCCGGGTCCATATATTTT. Translation: CASSPLARTGPGSIYF. V usage is TRBV18 and J usage is TRBJ1-3; the D is unclear. Germline V gene lookup returns CDR1 KGHSH and CDR2 LQKENI. This CDR3 contains 16 residues. The ends were cut back, 2 bases at V and 11 bases at J, with 22 bases in the middle.

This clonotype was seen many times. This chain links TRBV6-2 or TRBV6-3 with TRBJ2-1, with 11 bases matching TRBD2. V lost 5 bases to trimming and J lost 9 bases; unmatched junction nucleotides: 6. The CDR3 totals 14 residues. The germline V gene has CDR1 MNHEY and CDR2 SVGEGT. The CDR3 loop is CASSRLAGPREQFF. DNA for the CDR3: TGTGCCAGCAGTAGACTAGCGGGGCCCCGTGAGCAGTTCTTC.

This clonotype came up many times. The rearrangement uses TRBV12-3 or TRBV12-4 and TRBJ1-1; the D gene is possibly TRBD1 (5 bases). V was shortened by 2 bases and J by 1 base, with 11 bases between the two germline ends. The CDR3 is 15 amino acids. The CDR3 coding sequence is TGTGCCAGCAGTTTATTTGGCAGGGAGAACACTGAAGCTTTCTTT. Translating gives CASSLFGRENTEAFF.

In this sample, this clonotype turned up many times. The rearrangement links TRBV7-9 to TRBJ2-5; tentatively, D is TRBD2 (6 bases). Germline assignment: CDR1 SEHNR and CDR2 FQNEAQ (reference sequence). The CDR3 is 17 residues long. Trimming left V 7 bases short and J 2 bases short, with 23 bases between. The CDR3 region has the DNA TGTGCCAGCACCACGGGGGTGGGGGACCGGATTCAAGAGACCCAGTACTTC. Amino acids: CASTTGVGDRIQETQYF.

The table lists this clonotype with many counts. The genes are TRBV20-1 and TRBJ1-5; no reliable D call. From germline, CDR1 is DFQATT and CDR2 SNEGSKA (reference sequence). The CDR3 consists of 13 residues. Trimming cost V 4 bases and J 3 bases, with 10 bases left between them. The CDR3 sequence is CSAIPNVNQPQHF. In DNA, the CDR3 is TGCAGTGCTATTCCGAACGTCAATCAGCCCCAGCATTTT.

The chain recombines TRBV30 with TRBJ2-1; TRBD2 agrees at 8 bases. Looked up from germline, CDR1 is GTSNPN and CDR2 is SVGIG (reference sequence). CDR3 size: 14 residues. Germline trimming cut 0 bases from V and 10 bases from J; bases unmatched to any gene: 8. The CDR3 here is CAWSVTGGSGEQFF. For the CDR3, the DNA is TGTGCCTGGAGTGTCACGGGGGGGAGCGGGGAGCAGTTCTTC.

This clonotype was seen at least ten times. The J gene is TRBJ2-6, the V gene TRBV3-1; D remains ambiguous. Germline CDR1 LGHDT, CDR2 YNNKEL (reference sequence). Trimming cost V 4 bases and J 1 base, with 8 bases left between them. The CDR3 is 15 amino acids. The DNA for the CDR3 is TGTGCCAGCAGCCGGTTAATATCTGGGGCCAACGTCCTGACTTTC. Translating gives CASSRLISGANVLTF.

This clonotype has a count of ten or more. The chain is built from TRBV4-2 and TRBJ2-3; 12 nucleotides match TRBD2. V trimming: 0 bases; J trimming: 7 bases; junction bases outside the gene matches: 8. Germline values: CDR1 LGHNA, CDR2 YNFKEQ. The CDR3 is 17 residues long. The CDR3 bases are TGTGCCAGCAGCCAAGACGTTCTAGCGGGAGGGCCGAATACGCAGTATTTT. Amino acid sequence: CASSQDVLAGGPNTQYF.

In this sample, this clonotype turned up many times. The CDR3 spells CATSRVKKDPQPQHF. CDR3 nucleotide sequence: TGTGCCACCAGCAGAGTCAAGAAGGACCCCCAGCCCCAGCATTTT. This rearrangement joins TRBV15 to TRBJ1-5; D gene unclear. The CDR3 runs to 15 residues. Germline CDR1 and CDR2: LNHNV and YYDKDF (reference sequence). The V gene lost 1 base and the J gene lost 7 bases, with 14 bases spanning the gap.

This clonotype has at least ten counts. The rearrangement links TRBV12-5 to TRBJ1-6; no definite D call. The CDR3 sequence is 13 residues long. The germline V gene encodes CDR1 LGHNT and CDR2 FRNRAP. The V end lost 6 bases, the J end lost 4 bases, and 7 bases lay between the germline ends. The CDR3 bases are TGTGCTAGTGGACCAGATTATAATTCACCCCTCCACTTT. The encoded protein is CASGPDYNSPLHF.

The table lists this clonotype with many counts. The CDR3 sequence: CASSLSSASYEQYF. The CDR3 DNA is TGCGCCAGCAGCTTATCTAGCGCCTCCTACGAGCAGTACTTC. This chain uses TRBV5-1 with TRBJ2-7, with D perhaps matching TRBD2 (6 bases). V shed 2 bases and J shed 0 bases, with 9 bases lying between them. The CDR3 sequence is 14 residues long. Germline CDR1 is SGHRS and CDR2 is YFSETQ.